This entry describes one TCR beta chain. This clone was observed a handful of times. This receptor's antigen is unknown. No base-level quality is on record; no much larger clone is a single base apart. These data are taken from a study of blood T cell repertoires in COVID-19 (dated by TCRdb to between 2020 and 2021). For the study in its entirety: Collaborator samples came from the United States, Italy and Spain and covered acute and convalescent phases of COVID-19. The material from the prospective study consisted of cDNA or gDNA derived from T cells, B-cell-depleted T cells, or PBMCs. Samples came from the ongoing ImmuneRACE study (first 160 participants) plus 1,254 subjects from 6 global collaborators. Deeply sampled blood TCRbeta repertoires from subjects exposed to, actively infected with, or recovered from COVID-19 were included in the dataset. Where available, HLA class I and class II types were obtained from metadata supplied by the sample provider rather than from assay-based typing. Sample metadata almost always included a de-identified subject ID, COVID-19 status, age in years and sex. The repertoires were released in a freely available public database intended as a resource for research on the immune response to SARS-CoV-2.

After removal of 4 bases from V and 3 bases from J, the junction retains 0 bases not matched to a gene. The germline V gene provides CDR1 LGHNA and CDR2 YSLEER. From the cysteine up to the phenylalanine, the CDR3 has a length of 13 residues. This entry keeps only the CDR3 DNA: 39 bases, framed from base 1. Collaborating institutions collected whole blood in K2EDTA tubes following their own protocols. For TCRbeta analysis, collaborators shipped samples as frozen whole blood, isolated PBMCs, or DNA extracted from either of those sample types. TCRbeta CDR3 regions were amplified from genomic DNA using the immunoSEQ Assay, a bias-controlled multiplex PCR. Processing in the source paper ran as follows. Nucleated cell counts per sample were estimated from amplification of reference gene primers within the assay. Sequence reads were collapsed and filtered to measure the absolute abundance of every unique TCRbeta CDR3 rearrangement. Productive Simpson clonality was computed per sample as the square root of Simpson's diversity index over productive rearrangements. TCRdb took over this immuneACCESS table, retaining in-frame rearrangements with V and J assigned. Such tables are incomplete; in checked studies, under half of the missing clones stem from an unresolved V gene, and the remainder is unexplained. V, J and clone size are those of that table, while D and trimming were read from the DNA. This sample comprises tens of thousands of clones, 60% to 80% of them detected only once. The ten top clones hold 6.3% of the sample.

Results the study describes overall, beyond this receptor: The quantity of clinical and demographic metadata differed by source and by participant and was supplied without curation.

The receptor comes from a woman aged 55-69 years with acute or convalescent COVID-19. Rearrangement joined TRBV4-3 to TRBJ2-1; 7 middle bases align to TRBD2. The sequenced sample consisted of peripheral blood. The bases are TGCGCCAGCAGCCCGGGAGGCTACAATGAGCAGTTCTTC. Translated, this is CASSPGGYNEQFF.